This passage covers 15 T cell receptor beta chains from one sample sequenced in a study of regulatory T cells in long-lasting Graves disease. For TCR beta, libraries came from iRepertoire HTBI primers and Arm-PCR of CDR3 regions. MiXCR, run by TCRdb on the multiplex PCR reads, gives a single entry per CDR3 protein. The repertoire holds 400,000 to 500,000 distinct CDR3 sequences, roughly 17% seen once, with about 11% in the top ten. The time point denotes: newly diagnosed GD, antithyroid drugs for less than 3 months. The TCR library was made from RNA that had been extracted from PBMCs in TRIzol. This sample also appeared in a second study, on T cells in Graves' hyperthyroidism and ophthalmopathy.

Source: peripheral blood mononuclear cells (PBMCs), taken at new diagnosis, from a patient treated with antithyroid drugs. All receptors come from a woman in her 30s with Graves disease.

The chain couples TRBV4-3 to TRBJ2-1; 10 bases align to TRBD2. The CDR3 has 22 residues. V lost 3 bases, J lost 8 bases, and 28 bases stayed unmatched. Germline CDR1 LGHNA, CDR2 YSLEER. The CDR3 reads CASSHRLTTRLSQLAGVDEQFF. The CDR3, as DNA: TGCGCCAGCAGCCATCGACTAACAACTCGACTATCTCAGCTAGCGGGAGTAGATGAGCAGTTCTTC.

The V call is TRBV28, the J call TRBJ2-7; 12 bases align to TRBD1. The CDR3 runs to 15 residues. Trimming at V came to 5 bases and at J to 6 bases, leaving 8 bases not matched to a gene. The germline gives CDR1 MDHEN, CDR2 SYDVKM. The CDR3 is CASSLPGQGAAEQYF. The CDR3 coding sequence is TGTGCCAGCAGTCTCCCGGGACAGGGGGCTGCCGAGCAGTACTTC.

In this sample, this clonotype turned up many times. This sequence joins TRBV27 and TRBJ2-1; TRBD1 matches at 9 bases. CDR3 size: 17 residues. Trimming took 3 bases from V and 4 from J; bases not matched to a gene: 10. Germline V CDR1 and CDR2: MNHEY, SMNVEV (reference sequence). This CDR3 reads CASSFGVGDREYNEQFF. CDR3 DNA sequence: TGTGCCAGCAGTTTTGGAGTGGGGGACAGGGAATACAATGAGCAGTTCTTC.

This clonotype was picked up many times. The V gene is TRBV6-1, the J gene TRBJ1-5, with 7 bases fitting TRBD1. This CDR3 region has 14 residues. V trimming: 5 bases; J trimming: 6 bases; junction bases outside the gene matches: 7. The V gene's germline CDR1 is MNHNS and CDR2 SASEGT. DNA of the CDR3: TGTGCCAGCAGTCTGACAGGGAAGAGTCAGCCCCAGCATTTT. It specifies CASSLTGKSQPQHF.

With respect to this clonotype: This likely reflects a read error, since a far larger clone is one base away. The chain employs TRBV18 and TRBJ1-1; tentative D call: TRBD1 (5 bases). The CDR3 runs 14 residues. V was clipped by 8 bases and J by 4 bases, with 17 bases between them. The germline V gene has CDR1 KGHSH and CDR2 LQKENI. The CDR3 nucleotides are TGTGCCAGCAGCCCATCCGGGGCCCCCACTGAAGCTTTCTTT. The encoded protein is CASSPSGAPTEAFF.

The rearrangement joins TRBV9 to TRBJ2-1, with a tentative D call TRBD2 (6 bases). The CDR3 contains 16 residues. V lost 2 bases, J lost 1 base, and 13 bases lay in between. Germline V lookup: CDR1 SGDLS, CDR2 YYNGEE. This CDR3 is CASSVLVGRSYNEQFF. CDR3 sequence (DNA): TGTGCCAGCAGCGTCTTAGTCGGGAGATCCTACAATGAGCAGTTCTTC. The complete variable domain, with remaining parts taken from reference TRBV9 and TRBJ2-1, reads DSGVTQTPKHLITATGQRVTLRCSPRSGDLSVYWYQQSLDQGLQFLIQYYNGEERAKGNILERFSAQQFPDLHSELNLSSLELGDSALYFCASSVLVGRSYNEQFFGPGTRLTVL.

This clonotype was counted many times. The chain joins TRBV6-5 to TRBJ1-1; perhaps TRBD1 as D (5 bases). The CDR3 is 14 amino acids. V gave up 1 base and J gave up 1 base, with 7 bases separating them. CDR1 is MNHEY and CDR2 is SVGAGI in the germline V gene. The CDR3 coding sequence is TGTGCCAGCAGTTACTTAACAGGGAACACTGAAGCTTTCTTT. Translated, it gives CASSYLTGNTEAFF.

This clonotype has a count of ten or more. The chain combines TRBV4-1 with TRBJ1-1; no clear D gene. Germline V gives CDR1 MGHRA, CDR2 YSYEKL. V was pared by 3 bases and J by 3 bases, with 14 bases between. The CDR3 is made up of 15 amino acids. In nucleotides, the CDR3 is TGCGCCAGCAGCCATCCCGGACGGCGGGACACTGAAGCTTTCTTT. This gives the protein CASSHPGRRDTEAFF.

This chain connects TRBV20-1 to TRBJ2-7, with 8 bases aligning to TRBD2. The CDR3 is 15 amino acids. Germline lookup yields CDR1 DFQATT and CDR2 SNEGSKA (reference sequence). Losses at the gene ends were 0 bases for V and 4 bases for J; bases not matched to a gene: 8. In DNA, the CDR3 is TGCAGTGCTAGAGATGTGGCGGGAGGACTGTACGAGCAGTACTTC. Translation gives CSARDVAGGLYEQYF.

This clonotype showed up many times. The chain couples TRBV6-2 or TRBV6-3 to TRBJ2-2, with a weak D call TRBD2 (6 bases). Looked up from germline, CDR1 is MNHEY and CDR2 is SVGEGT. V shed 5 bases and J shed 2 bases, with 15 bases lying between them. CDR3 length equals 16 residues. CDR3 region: CASSGGLRSNTGELFF. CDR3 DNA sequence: TGTGCCAGCAGTGGGGGGTTGCGCTCCAACACCGGGGAGCTGTTTTTT.

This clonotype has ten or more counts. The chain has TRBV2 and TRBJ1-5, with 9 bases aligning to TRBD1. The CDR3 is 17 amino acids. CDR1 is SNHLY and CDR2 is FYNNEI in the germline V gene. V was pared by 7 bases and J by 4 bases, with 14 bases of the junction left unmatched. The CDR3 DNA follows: TGTGCCAGCAAACGGACGGTCACAGGGGGCAGGAATCAGCCCCAGCATTTT. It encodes CASKRTVTGGRNQPQHF.

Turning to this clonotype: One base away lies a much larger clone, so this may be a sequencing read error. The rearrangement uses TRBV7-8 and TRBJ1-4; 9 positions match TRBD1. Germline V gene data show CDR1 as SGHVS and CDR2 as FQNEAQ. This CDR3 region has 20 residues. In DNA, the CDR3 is TGTGCCAGCAGCTCCCCTCGTAGACAGGGGGTTTGGAGGTCGAATGAAAGACTGTTTTTT. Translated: CASSSPRRQGVWRSNERLFF.

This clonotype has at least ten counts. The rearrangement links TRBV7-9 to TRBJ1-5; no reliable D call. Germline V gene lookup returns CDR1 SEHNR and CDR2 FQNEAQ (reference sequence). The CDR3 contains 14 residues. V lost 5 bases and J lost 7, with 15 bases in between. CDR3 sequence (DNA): TGTGCCAGCAGCGCGGACCCGGGCGGGCAGCCCCAGCATTTT. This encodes CASSADPGGQPQHF.

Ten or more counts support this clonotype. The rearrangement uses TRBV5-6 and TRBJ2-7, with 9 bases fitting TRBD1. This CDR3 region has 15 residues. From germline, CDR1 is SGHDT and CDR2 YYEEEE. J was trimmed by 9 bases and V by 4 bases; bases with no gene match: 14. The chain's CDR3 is CASSLSGTGIFGQYF. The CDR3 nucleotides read TGTGCCAGCAGCCTATCCGGGACAGGGATCTTCGGGCAGTACTTC.

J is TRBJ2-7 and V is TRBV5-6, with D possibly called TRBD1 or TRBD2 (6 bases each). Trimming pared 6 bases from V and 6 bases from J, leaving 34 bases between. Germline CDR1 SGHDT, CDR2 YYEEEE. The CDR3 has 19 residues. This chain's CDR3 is CASNSKLSWGAGSYGEQYF. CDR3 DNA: TGTGCCAGCAACTCGAAATTATCGTGGGGGGCCGGGAGCTACGGCGAGCAGTACTTC.